This T cell receptor beta chain was found in a study of PD-1 blockade in classical Hodgkin lymphoma. Assay: immunoSEQ multiplex PCR; the TCRdb copy retains only in-frame clones and omits some. Of around 66,000 clones listed, 71% are singletons. General study findings and limits: In CD4+ cells, TCR diversity went up significantly by C4D1, but in CD8+ cells it did not. Patients were excluded if nivolumab began under 1 year after ASCT (the autologous transplant).

Relapses following autologous stem cell transplantation were seen in all patients, with brentuximab vedotin exposure varying. Best responses fell into complete response, partial response or progressive disease. Turning to this clone: Its cognate antigen is unknown.

This CDR3 has 13 residues. Germline V gives CDR1 SGHRS, CDR2 YFSETQ. V lost 0 bases and J 2 bases, leaving 3 bases between the germline ends. This specimen was peripheral blood mononuclear cells (PBMCs), taken before the second cycle of nivolumab. This TCR derives from a human donor with classical Hodgkin lymphoma. The genes are TRBV5-1 and TRBJ2-1; no definite D call. CDR3 nucleotide sequence: TGCGCCAGCAGCTTGGGGCCCTACAATGAGCAGTTCTTC. Protein sequence: CASSLGPYNEQFF.